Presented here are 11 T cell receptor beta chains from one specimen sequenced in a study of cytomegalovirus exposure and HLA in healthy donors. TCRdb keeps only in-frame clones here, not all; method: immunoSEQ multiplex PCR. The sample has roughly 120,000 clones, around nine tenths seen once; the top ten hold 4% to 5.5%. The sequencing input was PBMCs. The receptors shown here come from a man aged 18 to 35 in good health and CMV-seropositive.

The CDR3 bases are TGTGCCAGCAAACCGACGGACAGGAAAGGGGATGGCTACACCTTC. This sequence encodes CASKPTDRKGDGYTF. V is TRBV5-6 and J is TRBJ1-2, with 7 bases fitting TRBD1. CDR3 size: 15 residues. Germline-derived CDR1 and CDR2 are SGHDT and YYEEEE. V lost 6 bases to trimming and J lost 6 bases; unmatched junction nucleotides: 14.

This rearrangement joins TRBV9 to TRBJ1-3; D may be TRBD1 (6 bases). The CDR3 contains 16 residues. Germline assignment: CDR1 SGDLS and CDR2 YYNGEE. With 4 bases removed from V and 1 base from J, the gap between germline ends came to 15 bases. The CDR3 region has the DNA TGTGCCAGCAGCAGCTTTTTGAGGGGGTCTGGAAACACCATATATTTT. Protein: CASSSFLRGSGNTIYF.

The CDR3 DNA follows: TGCGCCAGCAGCCAAGTTTACTCTGGGGCCAACGTCCTGACTTTC. Protein product: CASSQVYSGANVLTF. The chain carries TRBV4-1 and TRBJ2-6; unclear D gene. Germline lookup yields CDR1 MGHRA and CDR2 YSYEKL. The CDR3 is 15 amino acids. Between the trimmed V and J ends, which lost 1 base and 0 bases, there was a span of 4 bases.

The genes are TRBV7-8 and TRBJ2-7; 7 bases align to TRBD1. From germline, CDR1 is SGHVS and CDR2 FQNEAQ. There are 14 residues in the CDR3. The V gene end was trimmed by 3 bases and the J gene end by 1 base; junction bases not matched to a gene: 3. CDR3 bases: TGTGCCAGCAGCTTGACAGGGCCTTCCTACGAGCAGTACTTC. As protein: CASSLTGPSYEQYF.

The CDR3 coding sequence is TGTGCCAGCGAGACGACAGGGTCTTGGCAGCCCCAGCATTTT. Translated: CASETTGSWQPQHF. This chain uses TRBV28 with TRBJ1-5, with 7 positions matching TRBD1. The germline V gene encodes CDR1 MDHEN and CDR2 SYDVKM. The CDR3 loop spans 14 amino acids. The J segment lost 7 bases and the V segment lost 8 bases, leaving 11 bases of the junction unmatched.

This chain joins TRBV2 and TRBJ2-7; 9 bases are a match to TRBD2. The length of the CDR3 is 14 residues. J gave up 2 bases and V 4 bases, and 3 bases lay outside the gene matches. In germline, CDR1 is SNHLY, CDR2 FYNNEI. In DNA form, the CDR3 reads TGTGCCAGCAGTGGAAGCGGGGGGCCCTACGAGCAGTACTTC. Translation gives CASSGSGGPYEQYF.

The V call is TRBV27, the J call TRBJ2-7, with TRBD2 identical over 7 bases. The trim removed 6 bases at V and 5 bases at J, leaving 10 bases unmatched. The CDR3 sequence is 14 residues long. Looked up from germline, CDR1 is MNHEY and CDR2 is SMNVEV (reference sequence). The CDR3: CASRPVTSVHEQYF. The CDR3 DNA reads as TGTGCCAGCAGGCCGGTAACTAGCGTCCACGAGCAGTACTTC.

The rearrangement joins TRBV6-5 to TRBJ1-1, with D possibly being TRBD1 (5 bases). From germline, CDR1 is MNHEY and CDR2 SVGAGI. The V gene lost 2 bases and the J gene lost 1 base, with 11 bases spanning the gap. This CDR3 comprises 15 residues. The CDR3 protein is CASSYRTTSNTEAFF. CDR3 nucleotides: TGTGCCAGCAGTTACCGGACAACATCGAACACTGAAGCTTTCTTT.

The CDR3 is CASSEIGGSRRAQYF. The CDR3 DNA follows: TGTGCCAGCAGTGAAATCGGGGGGAGCCGGAGGGCCCAGTACTTC. The rearrangement links TRBV2 to TRBJ2-5; TRBD2 matches 7 bases. The CDR3 sequence is 15 residues long. Germline trimming cut 2 bases from V and 9 bases from J; bases unmatched to any gene: 12. Looked up from germline, CDR1 is SNHLY and CDR2 is FYNNEI.

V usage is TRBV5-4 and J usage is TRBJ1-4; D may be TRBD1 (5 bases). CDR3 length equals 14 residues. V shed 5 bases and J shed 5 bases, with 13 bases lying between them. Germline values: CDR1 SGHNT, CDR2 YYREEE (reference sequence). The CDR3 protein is CASSKDRPNEKLFF. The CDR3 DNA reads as TGTGCCAGCAGTAAAGACAGACCCAATGAAAAACTGTTTTTT.

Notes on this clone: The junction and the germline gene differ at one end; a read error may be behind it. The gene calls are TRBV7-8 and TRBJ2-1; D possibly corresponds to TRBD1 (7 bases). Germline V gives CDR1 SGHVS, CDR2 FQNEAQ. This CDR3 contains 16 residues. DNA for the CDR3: TGTGCCAGCAGCTTAGCGGGGGGACAGTCCTTCAATGAGCAGTTCTTC. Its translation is CASSLAGGQSFNEQFF.